A single sample is the source of the 24 T cell receptor beta chains below, sequenced in a study of blood T cell repertoires in COVID-19. The method was immunoSEQ multiplex PCR; TCRdb's version includes in-frame clones alone and lacks a portion of them. The repertoire consists of some 83,000 clones, with 65% to 85% occurring once and the leading ten covering 3.5% to 4%. Sequenced input: peripheral blood. The receptors derive from a man aged 45-65 years with acute or convalescent COVID-19.

The rearrangement joins TRBV27 to TRBJ2-2; 7 positions agree with TRBD1. The CDR3 has 15 amino acids. V dropped 5 bases and J dropped 4; count of bases not matched to a gene: 7. Germline lookup yields CDR1 MNHEY and CDR2 SMNVEV (reference sequence). CDR3 sequence (DNA): TGTGCCAGCAGTCCCCGAGGGGGCAGCACCGGGGAGCTGTTTTTT. This gives the protein CASSPRGGSTGELFF.

The V call is TRBV11-3, the J call TRBJ2-5; 11 bases line up with TRBD2. Per germline, CDR1 SGHNT and CDR2 YENEEA. CDR3 length equals 16 residues. V shed 6 bases and J 4 bases; nucleotides not matched to a gene: 10. CDR3 DNA sequence: TGTGCCAGCAGACGGGGGACTAGCGGTAAGGGAGAGACCCAGTACTTC. Encoded protein: CASRRGTSGKGETQYF.

The CDR3 coding sequence is TGTGCCAGCTCACCCCCGGGGATCGGCAATCAGCCCCAGCATTTT. It is translated as CASSPPGIGNQPQHF. The chain uses TRBV18 and TRBJ1-5; D unresolved. V was trimmed by 3 bases and J by 2 bases, leaving 11 bases between them. This CDR3 is 15 amino acids long. Germline CDR1 is KGHSH and CDR2 is LQKENI.

The chain recombines TRBV11-3 with TRBJ2-1; TRBD1 matches at 7 bases. The CDR3 extends over 13 amino acids. Losses at the gene ends were 1 base for V and 14 bases for J; bases not matched to a gene: 8. Germline CDR1 SGHNT, CDR2 YENEEA. The CDR3 loop is CASSLVTGQREFF. In nucleotides, the CDR3 is TGTGCCAGCAGCTTAGTGACAGGGCAAAGGGAGTTCTTC.

This chain connects TRBV7-2 to TRBJ2-7; 14 nucleotides agree with TRBD2. CDR1 is SGHTA and CDR2 is FQGNSA in the germline V gene. Trimming took 5 bases from V and 6 from J; bases not matched to a gene: 6. This CDR3 is 15 amino acids long. In DNA, the CDR3 is TGTGCCAGCAGCGGGGGACTAGCGGGAGCTGGCGAGCAGTACTTC. It codes for CASSGGLAGAGEQYF.

The chain couples TRBV6-5 to TRBJ2-7; possible D gene TRBD1, 6 bases. The CDR3 loop spans 14 amino acids. CDR1 and CDR2 from the germline V gene are MNHEY and SVGAGI. Between the trimmed V and J ends, which lost 4 bases and 1 base, there was a span of 11 bases. The CDR3 is CASSSPRGSYEQYF. For the CDR3, the DNA is TGTGCCAGCAGTTCCCCGAGGGGGTCCTACGAGCAGTACTTC.

The CDR3 DNA sequence: TGTGCCACCAGTGATCTAAACGGGAGGGAACAGTATTTT. The encoded protein is CATSDLNGREQYF. The chain carries TRBV24-1 and TRBJ2-3; TRBD2 agrees at 8 bases. The trim removed 3 bases at V and 12 bases at J, leaving 7 bases unmatched. CDR3 length: 13 residues. Germline assignment: CDR1 KGHDR and CDR2 SFDVKD.

The chain couples TRBV2 to TRBJ1-1; no definite D call. V lost 6 bases and J lost 5, with 10 bases in between. Germline values: CDR1 SNHLY, CDR2 FYNNEI. The CDR3 consists of 12 residues. CDR3 residues: CASRSPRTEAFF. CDR3 bases: TGTGCCAGCAGGTCTCCGCGGACTGAAGCTTTCTTT. Based on the CDR3 plus reference TRBV2 and TRBJ1-1, the full variable domain is EPEVTQTPSHQVTQMGQEVILRCVPISNHLYFYWYRQILGQKVEFLVSFYNNEISEKSEIFDDQFSVERPDGSNFTLKIRSTKLEDSAMYFCASRSPRTEAFFGQGTRLTVV.

The rearrangement uses TRBV7-2 and TRBJ1-6, with D possibly TRBD1 on 5 matching bases. Germline V gene lookup returns CDR1 SGHTA and CDR2 FQGNSA. The CDR3 has 13 residues. Trimming cost V 5 bases and J 14 bases, with 16 bases left between them. CDR3 loop: CASSRGVGSSLHF. CDR3 sequence (DNA): TGTGCCAGCAGCAGGGGTGTCGGAAGCTCCCTCCACTTT.

V usage is TRBV5-1 and J usage is TRBJ1-2, with 7 bases aligning to TRBD1. The CDR3 totals 13 residues. V dropped 5 bases and J dropped 4; count of bases not matched to a gene: 5. The germline CDR1 and CDR2 sequences are SGHRS and YFSETQ. The CDR3 nucleotides read TGCGCCAGCAGTCCAGACAGGGTCTATGGCTACACCTTC. This encodes CASSPDRVYGYTF.

The chain has TRBV27 and TRBJ1-2, with a possible D match to TRBD1 (6 bases). Germline lookup yields CDR1 MNHEY and CDR2 SMNVEV (reference sequence). With 8 bases removed from V and 0 bases from J, the gap between germline ends came to 13 bases. The length of the CDR3 is 14 residues. CDR3 sequence: CASGIRGPNYGYTF. The CDR3 DNA reads as TGTGCCAGCGGAATCAGGGGTCCTAACTATGGCTACACCTTC.

The CDR3 DNA is TGCGCCAGCAGCTTGTCTTCAGGGATCGAGCAGTACTTC. It codes for CASSLSSGIEQYF. The genes are TRBV5-1 and TRBJ2-7, with D tentatively TRBD1 (5 bases). The ends were cut back, 1 base at V and 6 bases at J, with 11 bases in the middle. Germline V lookup: CDR1 SGHRS, CDR2 YFSETQ. The CDR3 has 13 amino acids. The full variable domain, completed using reference TRBV5-1 and TRBJ2-7, is KAGVTQTPRYLIKTRGQQVTLSCSPISGHRSVSWYQQTPGQGLQFLFEYFSETQRNKGNFPGRFSGRQFSNSRSEMNVSTLELGDSALYLCASSLSSGIEQYFGPGTRLTVT.

This clone was counted a single time. The gene calls are TRBV28 and TRBJ1-4, with no clear D. The CDR3 has 14 amino acids. V lost 1 base to trimming and J lost 8 bases, with 11 bases between them. From germline, CDR1 is MDHEN and CDR2 SYDVKM. For the CDR3, the DNA is TGTGCCAGCAGTTTATCCCCCCTGAGGGAAAAACTGTTTTTT. This encodes CASSLSPLREKLFF.

The rearrangement uses TRBV6-4 and TRBJ2-1, with D perhaps TRBD2 (6 bases). Germline-derived CDR1 and CDR2 are MRHNA and SNTAGT. There are 16 residues in the CDR3. Trimming shortened V by 2 bases and J by 0 bases, and 11 bases separated the two germline ends. The CDR3 region is CASSDGGSSSYNEQFF. In nucleotides, the CDR3 is TGTGCCAGCAGTGACGGAGGGTCGAGCTCCTACAATGAGCAGTTCTTC.

The CDR3 sequence: CASSLGQSNYGYTF. Written as DNA, the CDR3 is TGTGCCAGCAGTTTGGGACAGTCAAATTATGGCTACACCTTC. The gene calls are TRBV28 and TRBJ1-2, with TRBD1 identical over 7 bases. V was pared by 3 bases and J by 5 bases, with 6 bases of the junction left unmatched. Germline assignment: CDR1 MDHEN and CDR2 SYDVKM. The CDR3 has 14 amino acids.

The chain is built from TRBV2 and TRBJ2-1; D may be TRBD1 (5 bases). V was pared by 7 bases and J by 4 bases, with 11 bases between. Germline assignment: CDR1 SNHLY and CDR2 FYNNEI. This CDR3 spans 13 amino acids. CDR3 in DNA: TGTGCCAGCACTATGAGACAGTACAATGAGCAGTTCTTC. The encoded protein is CASTMRQYNEQFF.

The rearrangement links TRBV28 to TRBJ1-2; 10 nucleotides agree with TRBD1. V lost 6 bases and J lost 7; bases outside the gene matches: 2. Per the germline V gene, CDR1 is MDHEN and CDR2 is SYDVKM. The CDR3 totals 12 residues. As DNA, the CDR3 is TGTGCCAGCAGGACAGGGGGCATTGGCTACACCTTC. Translating it yields CASRTGGIGYTF.

This clone was detected once. The J gene is TRBJ1-1, the V gene TRBV24-1; D gene unclear. The germline V gene encodes CDR1 KGHDR and CDR2 SFDVKD. The V end was cut by 3 bases, the J end by 2 bases, with 12 bases between. CDR3 size: 15 residues. In nucleotides, the CDR3 is TGTGCCACCAGTGATCAGCGGTGGGAAAACACTGAAGCTTTCTTT. Translation gives CATSDQRWENTEAFF.

The DNA for the CDR3 is TGTGCCAGCAGCTATACAGGGGGCGCCGAAAAACTGTTTTTT. Encoded protein: CASSYTGGAEKLFF. The chain joins TRBV6-5 to TRBJ1-4; 9 nucleotides match TRBD1. Trimming removed 6 bases from V and 8 bases from J; junction bases left unmatched: 7. The germline V gene encodes CDR1 MNHEY and CDR2 SVGAGI. The CDR3 loop spans 14 amino acids.

The gene calls are TRBV7-9 and TRBJ1-6; unclear D gene. Trimming left V 4 bases short and J 10 bases short, with 8 bases between. CDR1 SEHNR and CDR2 FQNEAQ come from the germline V gene (reference sequence). This CDR3 has 12 amino acids. CDR3 sequence (DNA): TGTGCCAGCAGCTACGGAGGGTCACCCCTCCACTTT. It encodes CASSYGGSPLHF.

The V call is TRBV5-4, the J call TRBJ2-1, with D possibly being TRBD1 (5 bases). This CDR3 contains 16 residues. V was shortened by 2 bases and J by 5 bases, with 17 bases between the two germline ends. Germline V gene data show CDR1 as SGHNT and CDR2 as YYREEE (reference sequence). CDR3 coding DNA: TGTGCCAGCAGCTTAGGACATCTAGGTCCAAACAATGAGCAGTTCTTC. Residues: CASSLGHLGPNNEQFF. The variable domain in full, completed from reference TRBV5-4 and TRBJ2-1, reads ETGVTQSPTHLIKTRGQQVTLRCSSQSGHNTVSWYQQALGQGPQFIFQYYREEENGRGNFPPRFSGLQFPNYSSELNVNALELDDSALYLCASSLGHLGPNNEQFFGPGTRLTVL.

This chain connects TRBV4-1 to TRBJ2-7; possible D gene TRBD2, 6 bases. Between the trimmed V and J ends, which lost 1 base and 0 bases, there was a span of 13 bases. This CDR3 is 16 amino acids long. Germline-derived CDR1 and CDR2 are MGHRA and YSYEKL. The CDR3 nucleotides read TGCGCCAGCAGCCAAGCTGCTCGGGAGAGCTCCTACGAGCAGTACTTC. This codes for CASSQAARESSYEQYF.

The chain is built from TRBV12-3 or TRBV12-4 and TRBJ1-4; D remains ambiguous. The length of the CDR3 is 13 residues. Trimming left V 1 base short and J 8 bases short, with 8 bases between. The CDR3 nucleotides read TGTGCCAGCAGTTTAGACAGACGGGAAAAACTGTTTTTT. It encodes CASSLDRREKLFF.

The chain carries TRBV18 and TRBJ1-1; 8 bases are a match to TRBD1. The germline gives CDR1 KGHSH, CDR2 LQKENI. The CDR3 totals 16 residues. With 3 bases clipped from V and 5 bases from J, the junction kept 11 bases outside the gene matches. The DNA for the CDR3 is TGTGCCAGCTCACCTCTCATGACAGGGGACGGAACTGAAGCTTTCTTT. It is translated as CASSPLMTGDGTEAFF. Filled out from reference TRBV18 and TRBJ1-1, the complete variable domain reads NAGVMQNPRHLVRRRGQEARLRCSPMKGHSHVYWYRQLPEEGLKFMVYLQKENIIDESGMPKERFSAEFPKEGPSILRIQQVVRGDSAAYFCASSPLMTGDGTEAFFGQGTRLTVV.